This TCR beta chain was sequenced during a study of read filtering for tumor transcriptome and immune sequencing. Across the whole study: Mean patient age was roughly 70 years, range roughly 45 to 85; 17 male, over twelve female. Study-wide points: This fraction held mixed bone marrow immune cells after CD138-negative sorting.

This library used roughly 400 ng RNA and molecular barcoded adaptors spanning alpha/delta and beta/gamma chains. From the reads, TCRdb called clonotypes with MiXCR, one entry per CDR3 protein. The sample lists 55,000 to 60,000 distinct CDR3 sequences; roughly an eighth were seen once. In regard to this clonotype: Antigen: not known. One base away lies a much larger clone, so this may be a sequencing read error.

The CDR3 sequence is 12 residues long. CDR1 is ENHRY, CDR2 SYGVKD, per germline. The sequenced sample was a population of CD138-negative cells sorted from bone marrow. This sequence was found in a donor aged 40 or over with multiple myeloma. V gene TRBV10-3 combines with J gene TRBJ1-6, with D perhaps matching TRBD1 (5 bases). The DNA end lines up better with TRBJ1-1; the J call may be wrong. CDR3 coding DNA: TGTGCCATCTGTGAGTCCGGGGACCGGGCTTTCTTT. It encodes CAICESGDRAFF.